This TCR beta chain came from a study of T cells after yellow fever vaccination. Regarding the study as a whole: Clonotypes shared by both compartments, CD4 and CD8, made up a small share. In FACS-sorted repertoires, abundant clonotypes from the bulk population could appear as contaminants. The study found a weaker secondary response that peaked faster, day 5 versus 15.

A process of 5'RACE template switching, which added a universal primer site and UMIs, was used to make TCR cDNA. TCRdb itself ran the 5' RACE reads through MiXCR, one entry per CDR3 protein. The sample consists of some 560,000 distinct CDR3 sequences, 15% to 20% of them appearing once. V trimming: 4 bases; J trimming: 7 bases; junction bases outside the gene matches: 7. Germline V CDR1 and CDR2: SQVTM, ANQGSEA. This CDR3 comprises 13 residues. Comment on this clonotype: The antigen is not known.

The sequence was obtained from a young man who received the YFV17D yellow fever vaccine. The chain is built from TRBV29-1 and TRBJ1-2; TRBD1 agrees at 9 bases. Material: PBMCs, obtained 15 days after the yellow fever booster vaccination. The CDR3 loop is CSVGTQGAGGYTF. The CDR3 region has the DNA TGCAGCGTTGGGACACAGGGGGCAGGTGGCTACACCTTC.